Below are 9 T cell receptor beta chains sequenced from a single sample in a study of cytomegalovirus exposure and HLA in healthy donors. PCR employed 60 Vbeta and 13 Jbeta primers. Method: immunoSEQ multiplex PCR; TCRdb's copy keeps in-frame clones and lacks some. The sample shows about 170,000 clones, approximately 83% of them seen only once. The sample consisted of PBMCs. Receptor source: a boy aged 2 to 10 in good health and CMV-seronegative.

The chain couples TRBV6-1 to TRBJ1-4, with 9 bases identical to TRBD1. From germline, CDR1 is MNHNS and CDR2 SASEGT. V trimming: 1 base; J trimming: 7 bases; junction bases outside the gene matches: 1. The length of the CDR3 is 14 residues. CDR3 nucleotide sequence: TGTGCCAGCAGTGAAGACAGGGGGCGTGAAAAACTGTTTTTT. Protein sequence: CASSEDRGREKLFF.

This rearrangement joins TRBV30 to TRBJ1-1; D gene ambiguous. Germline V gene sequence: CDR1 GTSNPN, CDR2 SVGIG (reference sequence). The CDR3 consists of 13 residues. V dropped 0 bases and J dropped 0 bases, with 5 bases sitting between them. CDR3: CAWSVGVNTEAFF. CDR3 coding DNA: TGTGCCTGGAGTGTCGGAGTGAACACTGAAGCTTTCTTT.

The J gene is TRBJ1-6, the V gene TRBV7-2, with 8 bases identical to TRBD1. The CDR3 is 17 amino acids. Trimming took 5 bases from V and 7 from J; bases not matched to a gene: 13. Germline CDR1 reads SGHTA; CDR2 reads FQGNSA. DNA for the CDR3: TGTGCCAGCAGCCTAGGGGTGGGGGGGACAGGCAATTCACCCCTCCACTTT. It yields the protein CASSLGVGGTGNSPLHF.

The chain recombines TRBV7-9 with TRBJ1-4, with 8 positions matching TRBD1. The CDR3 is 14 residues long. The germline V gene has CDR1 SEHNR and CDR2 FQNEAQ (reference sequence). V shed 2 bases, J shed 7 bases, and the junction held 3 bases outside the gene matches. This CDR3 reads CASSLQGAGEKLFF. The CDR3 nucleotides read TGTGCCAGCAGCTTACAGGGGGCGGGTGAAAAACTGTTTTTT.

The chain has TRBV5-6 and TRBJ1-2; no firm D call. This CDR3 spans 13 amino acids. The ends were cut back, 7 bases at V and 5 bases at J, with 15 bases in the middle. Per germline, CDR1 SGHDT and CDR2 YYEEEE. CDR3 bases: TGTGCCAGCTCCCAAAGACTTCAGTATGGCTACACCTTC. Translated, it gives CASSQRLQYGYTF.

The chain has TRBV11-2 and TRBJ2-3; no reliable D call. V lost 0 bases and J lost 4, with 5 bases in between. Germline V CDR1 and CDR2: SGHAT, FQNNGV. This CDR3 contains 13 residues. The CDR3 nucleotides read TGTGCCAGCAGCTTAGAGGCTCCAGATACGCAGTATTTT. This encodes CASSLEAPDTQYF.

The rearrangement joins TRBV2 to TRBJ2-5; no clear D. Per germline, CDR1 SNHLY and CDR2 FYNNEI. The CDR3 extends over 11 amino acids. V gave up 3 bases and J gave up 5 bases, with 4 bases separating them. In DNA, the CDR3 is TGTGCCAGCAGTGATATCGAGACCCAGTACTTC. Residues: CASSDIETQYF.

This clone was detected only a few times. The chain uses TRBV19 and TRBJ1-5; tentative D call: TRBD1 (5 bases). The CDR3 runs to 15 residues. Germline assignment: CDR1 LNHDA and CDR2 SQIVND (reference sequence). With 6 bases removed from V and 0 bases from J, the gap between germline ends came to 12 bases. This CDR3 is CASSQQEASNQPQHF. CDR3 sequence (DNA): TGTGCCAGTAGCCAACAGGAAGCTAGCAATCAGCCCCAGCATTTT.

This clone was found a few times. V is TRBV2 and J is TRBJ1-2; maybe TRBD1 (6 bases). The CDR3 runs 13 residues. Germline V CDR1 and CDR2: SNHLY, FYNNEI. V gave up 8 bases and J gave up 3 bases, with 13 bases separating them. CDR3 DNA: TGTGCCAGCGAGGGACACGTGGACTATGGCTACACCTTC. Translating gives CASEGHVDYGYTF.